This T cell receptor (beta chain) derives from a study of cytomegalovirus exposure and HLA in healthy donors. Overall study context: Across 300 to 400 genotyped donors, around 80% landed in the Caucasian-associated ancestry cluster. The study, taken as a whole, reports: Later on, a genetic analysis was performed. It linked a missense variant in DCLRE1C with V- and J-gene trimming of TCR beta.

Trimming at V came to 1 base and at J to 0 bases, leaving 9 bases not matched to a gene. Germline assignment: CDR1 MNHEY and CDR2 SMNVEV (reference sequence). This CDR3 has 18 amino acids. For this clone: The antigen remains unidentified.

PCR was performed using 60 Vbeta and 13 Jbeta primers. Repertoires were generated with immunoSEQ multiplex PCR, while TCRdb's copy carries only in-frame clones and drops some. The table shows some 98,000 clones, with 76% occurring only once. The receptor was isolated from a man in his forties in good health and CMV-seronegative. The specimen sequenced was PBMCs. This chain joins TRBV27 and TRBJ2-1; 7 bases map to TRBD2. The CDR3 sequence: CASSLWFGGRDSYNEQFF. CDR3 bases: TGTGCCAGCAGTTTATGGTTCGGGGGGAGAGACTCCTACAATGAGCAGTTCTTC.